Below are 15 T cell receptor beta chains sequenced from a single sample in a study of blood T cell repertoires in COVID-19. Repertoires were generated with immunoSEQ multiplex PCR, while TCRdb's copy carries only in-frame clones and drops some. Of 180,000 or so clones in the sample, approximately 86% were seen once. Sequencing was done on a sample of peripheral blood. These receptors all stem from an elderly woman with acute or convalescent COVID-19.

In this sample, this clone turned up once. The V gene is TRBV19, the J gene TRBJ1-3; D possibly corresponds to TRBD1 (6 bases). V was clipped by 6 bases and J by 0 bases, with 15 bases between them. This CDR3 contains 16 residues. Germline CDR1 LNHDA, CDR2 SQIVND (reference sequence). The CDR3 protein is CASRRQAGRSGNTIYF. The CDR3 bases are TGTGCCAGTAGGCGACAGGCTGGACGCTCTGGAAACACCATATATTTT.

The chain is built from TRBV5-1 and TRBJ2-6, with D tentatively TRBD2 (5 bases). The CDR3 covers 17 residues. Per germline, CDR1 SGHRS and CDR2 YFSETQ. Between the trimmed V and J ends, which lost 0 bases and 2 bases, there was a span of 12 bases. The CDR3 is CASSLVGSKAGANVLTF. CDR3 DNA sequence: TGCGCCAGCAGCTTGGTTGGGAGTAAGGCTGGGGCCAACGTCCTGACTTTC.

This clone came up once. This chain uses TRBV6-6 with TRBJ2-2; 12 nucleotides match TRBD2. Germline V gene lookup returns CDR1 MNHNY and CDR2 SVGAGI (reference sequence). The CDR3 totals 16 residues. V lost 5 bases, J lost 5 bases, and 6 bases stayed unmatched. The CDR3 nucleotides read TGTGCCAGCAGTGCCCGACTAGCGGGGGAGACCGGGGAGCTGTTTTTT. Translated, it gives CASSARLAGETGELFF.

The chain joins TRBV2 to TRBJ2-5; 12 bases fit TRBD1. The V segment lost 8 bases and the J segment 3 bases; nucleotides outside the gene matches: 7. The CDR3 runs to 15 residues. Germline lookup yields CDR1 SNHLY and CDR2 FYNNEI. The CDR3 bases are TGTGCCAGCCCGAGGGGGACAGGGGGCGAAGAGACCCAGTACTTC. This gives the protein CASPRGTGGEETQYF.

A single count supports this clone. The chain combines TRBV5-1 with TRBJ2-1; 14 positions agree with TRBD2. The CDR3 covers 15 residues. The V gene's germline CDR1 is SGHRS and CDR2 YFSETQ. The V gene end was trimmed by 4 bases and the J gene end by 7 bases; junction bases not matched to a gene: 4. The CDR3 loop reads CASSRGTSGGNEQFF. The DNA of the CDR3 is TGCGCCAGCAGCAGAGGGACTAGCGGGGGTAATGAGCAGTTCTTC.

This clone was picked up a small number of times. The V gene is TRBV27, the J gene TRBJ2-2; 7 positions match TRBD2. The trim removed 6 bases at V and 0 bases at J, leaving 4 bases unmatched. Germline loops: CDR1 MNHEY, CDR2 SMNVEV (reference sequence). CDR3 length: 15 amino acids. CDR3 nucleotides: TGTGCCAGCAGACTCCTAGCGGCGAACACCGGGGAGCTGTTTTTT. This gives the protein CASRLLAANTGELFF.

This chain joins TRBV30 and TRBJ1-5; 8 positions match TRBD1. Looked up from germline, CDR1 is GTSNPN and CDR2 is SVGIG (reference sequence). The CDR3 loop spans 13 amino acids. V lost 5 bases and J lost 4; bases outside the gene matches: 4. The CDR3 DNA sequence: TGTGCCTGGGCTCGGACAGGGAATCAGCCCCAGCATTTT. It codes for CAWARTGNQPQHF.

This clone was detected a few times. The genes are TRBV7-3 and TRBJ1-1; D not resolved. The CDR3 consists of 13 residues. Germline V gene sequence: CDR1 SGHTA, CDR2 FQGTGA. The V end was cut by 1 base, the J end by 5 bases, with 8 bases between. The CDR3, as DNA: TGTGCCAGCAGCTTAAGAGGCCAGACTGAAGCTTTCTTT. Translating it yields CASSLRGQTEAFF.

The rearrangement links TRBV7-8 to TRBJ2-5, with 7 bases aligning to TRBD1. The CDR3 consists of 15 residues. V dropped 6 bases and J dropped 5; count of bases not matched to a gene: 12. The germline V gene has CDR1 SGHVS and CDR2 FQNEAQ. The CDR3 loop is CASRPRTGVSETQYF. CDR3 DNA sequence: TGTGCCAGCAGACCCCGGACAGGCGTTTCGGAGACCCAGTACTTC.

This clone was observed a single time. The chain is built from TRBV5-4 and TRBJ1-2; 9 nucleotides align to TRBD1. The V and J ends lost 0 bases and 8 bases, in that order; junction bases with no gene match: 17. Germline values: CDR1 SGHNT, CDR2 YYREEE (reference sequence). The CDR3 is 18 residues long. Here the CDR3 reads CASSLGGRTGADVGGYTF. CDR3 DNA: TGTGCCAGCAGCTTGGGGGGCCGGACAGGGGCGGACGTAGGGGGCTACACCTTC.

The genes are TRBV14 and TRBJ2-3; 7 positions match TRBD1. The V and J ends lost 7 bases and 5 bases, in that order; junction bases with no gene match: 15. The CDR3 has 16 amino acids. CDR1 SGHDN and CDR2 FVKESK come from the germline V gene. The CDR3 DNA reads TGTGCCAGCAACCGCCTCCGGGACAGTCGGGGAGATACGCAGTATTTT. This gives the protein CASNRLRDSRGDTQYF.

The chain recombines TRBV6-1 with TRBJ1-1; tentative D call: TRBD1 (6 bases). Between the trimmed V and J ends, which lost 3 bases and 5 bases, there was a span of 19 bases. The V gene's germline CDR1 is MNHNS and CDR2 SASEGT. The CDR3 extends over 16 amino acids. CDR3 sequence reads: CASSDRARGAGTEAFF. DNA for the CDR3: TGTGCCAGCAGTGATAGGGCGCGGGGGGCGGGTACTGAAGCTTTCTTT.

This sequence joins TRBV6-5 and TRBJ1-1; D gene ambiguous. Between the trimmed V and J ends, which lost 10 bases and 1 base, there was a span of 10 bases. CDR3 size: 12 residues. The germline gives CDR1 MNHEY, CDR2 SVGAGI. CDR3 in DNA: TGTGCCACCCACCGGTCGAACACTGAAGCTTTCTTT. It codes for CATHRSNTEAFF.

This clone has a single count. The gene calls are TRBV27 and TRBJ1-1; D might be TRBD1 (5 bases). V was trimmed by 5 bases and J by 6 bases, leaving 13 bases between them. This CDR3 has 13 amino acids. Germline CDR1 and CDR2: MNHEY and SMNVEV (reference sequence). This CDR3 is CASSPAAGAEAFF. The CDR3 DNA reads as TGTGCCAGCAGTCCCGCCGCGGGGGCTGAAGCTTTCTTT.

The V gene is TRBV7-9, the J gene TRBJ1-4; perhaps TRBD1 as D (6 bases). The CDR3 runs to 15 residues. The V gene's germline CDR1 is SEHNR and CDR2 FQNEAQ (reference sequence). The V end lost 5 bases, the J end lost 7 bases, and 17 bases lay between the germline ends. Here the CDR3 DNA reads TGTGCCAGCAGCCCGGGGGGGGCGGTAGGTGAAAAACTGTTTTTT. Its translation: CASSPGGAVGEKLFF.